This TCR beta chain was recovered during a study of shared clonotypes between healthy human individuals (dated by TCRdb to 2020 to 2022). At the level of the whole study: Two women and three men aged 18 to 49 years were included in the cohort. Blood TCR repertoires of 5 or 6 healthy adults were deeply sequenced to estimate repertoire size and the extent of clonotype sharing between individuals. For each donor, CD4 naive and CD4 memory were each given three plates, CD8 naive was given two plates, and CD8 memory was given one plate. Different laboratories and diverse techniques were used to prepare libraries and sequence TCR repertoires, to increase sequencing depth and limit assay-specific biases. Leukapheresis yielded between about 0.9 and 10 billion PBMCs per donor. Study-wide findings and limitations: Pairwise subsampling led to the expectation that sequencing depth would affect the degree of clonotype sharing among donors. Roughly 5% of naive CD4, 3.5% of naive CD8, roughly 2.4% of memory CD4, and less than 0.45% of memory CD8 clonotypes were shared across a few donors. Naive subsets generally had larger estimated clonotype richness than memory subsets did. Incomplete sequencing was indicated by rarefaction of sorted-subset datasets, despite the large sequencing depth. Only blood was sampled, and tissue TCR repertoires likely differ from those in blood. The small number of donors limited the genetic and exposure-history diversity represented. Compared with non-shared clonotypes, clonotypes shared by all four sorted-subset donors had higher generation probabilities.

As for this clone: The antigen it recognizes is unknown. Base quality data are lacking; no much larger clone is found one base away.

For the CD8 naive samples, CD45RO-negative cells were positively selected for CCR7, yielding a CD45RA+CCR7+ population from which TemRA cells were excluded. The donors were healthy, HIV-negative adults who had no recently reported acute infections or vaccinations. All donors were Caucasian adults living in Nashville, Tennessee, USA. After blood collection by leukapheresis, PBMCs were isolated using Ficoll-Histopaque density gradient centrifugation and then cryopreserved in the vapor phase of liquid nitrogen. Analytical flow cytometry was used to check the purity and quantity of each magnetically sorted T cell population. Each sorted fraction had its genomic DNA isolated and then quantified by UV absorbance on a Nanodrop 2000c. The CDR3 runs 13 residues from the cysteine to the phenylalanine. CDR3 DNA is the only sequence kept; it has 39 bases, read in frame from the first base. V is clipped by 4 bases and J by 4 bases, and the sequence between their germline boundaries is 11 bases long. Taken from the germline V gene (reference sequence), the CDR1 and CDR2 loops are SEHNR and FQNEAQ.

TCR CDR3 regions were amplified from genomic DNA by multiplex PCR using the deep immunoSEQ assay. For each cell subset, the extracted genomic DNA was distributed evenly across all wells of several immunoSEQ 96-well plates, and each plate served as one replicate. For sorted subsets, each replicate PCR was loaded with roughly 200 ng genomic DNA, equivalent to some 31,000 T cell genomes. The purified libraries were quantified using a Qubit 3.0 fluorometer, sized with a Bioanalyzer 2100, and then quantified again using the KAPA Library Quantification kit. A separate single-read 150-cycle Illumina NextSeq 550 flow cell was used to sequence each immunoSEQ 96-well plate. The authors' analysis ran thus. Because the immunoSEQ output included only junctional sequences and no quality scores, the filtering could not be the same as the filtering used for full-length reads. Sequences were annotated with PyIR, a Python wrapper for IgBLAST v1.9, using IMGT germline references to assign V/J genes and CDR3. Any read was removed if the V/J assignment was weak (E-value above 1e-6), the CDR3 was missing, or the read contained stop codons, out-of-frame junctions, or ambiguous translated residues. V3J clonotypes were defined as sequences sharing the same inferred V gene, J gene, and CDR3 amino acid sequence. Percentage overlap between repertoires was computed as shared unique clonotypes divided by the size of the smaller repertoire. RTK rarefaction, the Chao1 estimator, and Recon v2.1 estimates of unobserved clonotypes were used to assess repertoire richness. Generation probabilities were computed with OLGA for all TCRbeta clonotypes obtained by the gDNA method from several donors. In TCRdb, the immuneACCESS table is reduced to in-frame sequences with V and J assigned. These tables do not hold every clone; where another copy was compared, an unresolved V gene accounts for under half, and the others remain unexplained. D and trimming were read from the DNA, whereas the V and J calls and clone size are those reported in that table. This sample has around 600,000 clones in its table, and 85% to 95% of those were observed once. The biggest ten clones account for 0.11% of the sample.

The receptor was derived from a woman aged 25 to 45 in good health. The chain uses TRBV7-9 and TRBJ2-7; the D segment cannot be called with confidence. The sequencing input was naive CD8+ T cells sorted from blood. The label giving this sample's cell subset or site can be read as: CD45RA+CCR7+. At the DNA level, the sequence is TGTGCCAGCAGCTCCACCTTGCGGTACGAGCAGTACTTC. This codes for CASSSTLRYEQYF. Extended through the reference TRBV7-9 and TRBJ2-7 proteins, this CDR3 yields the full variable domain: DTGVSQNPRHKITKRGQNVTFRCDPISEHNRLYWYRQTLGQGPEFLTYFQNEAQLEKSRLLSDRFSAERPKGSFSTLEIQRTEQGDSAMYLCASSSTLRYEQYFGPGTRLTVT.